One sample yielded the 18 T cell receptor beta chains listed below, sequenced in a study of blood T cell repertoires in COVID-19. The repertoire was sequenced with immunoSEQ multiplex PCR; TCRdb's copy has only in-frame clones and lacks some. Of hundreds of thousands of clones in the sample, around nine tenths were seen once. The sequenced material came from PBMCs or T cells enriched from blood (not recorded which). Source of these receptors: a woman aged 25 to 39 with acute COVID-19.

This clone has just one count. V gene TRBV5-5 combines with J gene TRBJ1-3, with D unclear. With 4 bases removed from V and 0 bases from J, the gap between germline ends came to 11 bases. Germline lookup yields CDR1 SGHKS and CDR2 YYEKEE (reference sequence). The CDR3 has 15 residues. This chain's CDR3 is CASSRQVNSGNTIYF. CDR3 coding DNA: TGTGCCAGCAGCCGACAAGTAAACTCTGGAAACACCATATATTTT.

The chain combines TRBV2 with TRBJ1-1; D perhaps matches TRBD1 (6 bases). The CDR3 loop spans 12 amino acids. CDR1 is SNHLY, CDR2 FYNNEI, per germline. With 9 bases removed from V and 0 bases from J, the gap between germline ends came to 8 bases. CDR3 protein: CARRQVNTEAFF. DNA of the CDR3: TGTGCCAGACGACAGGTGAACACTGAAGCTTTCTTT.

The gene calls are TRBV28 and TRBJ2-1; possibly TRBD2 for D (9 bases). The CDR3 runs to 17 residues. V dropped 6 bases and J dropped 12 bases, with 30 bases sitting between them. The germline V gene encodes CDR1 MDHEN and CDR2 SYDVKM. The CDR3: CASRTGGKSGGLLMQFF. The CDR3 DNA is TGTGCCAGCAGAACAGGGGGAAAGAGCGGGGGGCTCCTAATGCAGTTCTTC.

The rearrangement uses TRBV5-1 and TRBJ1-1, with D perhaps matching TRBD1 (6 bases). CDR3 length equals 14 residues. Germline lookup yields CDR1 SGHRS and CDR2 YFSETQ. V was cut by 3 bases and J by 1 base, with 10 bases left in between. The CDR3 bases are TGCGCCAGCAGCTGGGGGCACCCGAACACTGAAGCTTTCTTT. Translating it yields CASSWGHPNTEAFF.

The J gene is TRBJ2-5, the V gene TRBV19, with D perhaps TRBD2 (5 bases). Germline values: CDR1 LNHDA, CDR2 SQIVND (reference sequence). V was trimmed by 4 bases and J by 2 bases, leaving 11 bases between them. The CDR3 totals 14 residues. The CDR3 loop reads CASSNPQRQETQYF. The DNA for the CDR3 is TGTGCCAGTAGTAACCCCCAGCGGCAAGAGACCCAGTACTTC.

The count of this clone is one. The rearrangement links TRBV7-2 to TRBJ2-5; no reliable D call. V dropped 10 bases and J dropped 5 bases, with 23 bases sitting between them. The CDR3 is 15 residues long. Germline V gene lookup returns CDR1 SGHTA and CDR2 FQGNSA. The CDR3 reads CATKGAPGQRETQYF. CDR3 nucleotide sequence: TGTGCCACCAAAGGAGCCCCGGGTCAGAGGGAGACCCAGTACTTC.

The chain recombines TRBV4-3 with TRBJ2-2; a weak D match, TRBD2 (5 bases). The CDR3 loop spans 14 amino acids. The germline gives CDR1 LGHNA, CDR2 YSLEER. Trimming pared 0 bases from V and 7 bases from J, leaving 9 bases between. For the CDR3, the DNA is TGCGCCAGCAGCCAAGATTCGGAGGTCGGGGAGCTGTTTTTT. Translating it yields CASSQDSEVGELFF.

The chain recombines TRBV9 with TRBJ2-7, with D maybe TRBD2 (6 bases). This CDR3 is built from 13 residues. Germline V gives CDR1 SGDLS, CDR2 YYNGEE. Trimming took 7 bases from V and 6 from J, leaving 17 bases between them. The CDR3 here is CASGGTEGREQYF. DNA of the CDR3: TGTGCCAGCGGAGGGACCGAGGGCCGCGAGCAGTACTTC.

The CDR3: CASSLTNTATNEKLFF. The DNA of the CDR3 is TGTGCCAGCAGCTTAACTAATACTGCAACTAATGAAAAACTGTTTTTT. The chain uses TRBV7-6 and TRBJ1-4; D remains ambiguous. The CDR3 length is 16 residues. CDR1 and CDR2 from the germline V gene are SGHVS and FNYEAQ. V dropped 2 bases and J dropped 0 bases, with 10 bases sitting between them.

The chain combines TRBV18 with TRBJ1-2; 9 bases align to TRBD1. The CDR3 loop spans 13 amino acids. The germline CDR1 and CDR2 sequences are KGHSH and LQKENI. The V and J ends lost 6 bases and 4 bases, in that order; junction bases with no gene match: 3. As DNA, the CDR3 is TGTGCCAGCTCCCTGGACAGGGGCTATGGCTACACCTTC. Residues: CASSLDRGYGYTF.

The chain employs TRBV27 and TRBJ1-1; 7 nucleotides align to TRBD1. The germline gives CDR1 MNHEY, CDR2 SMNVEV (reference sequence). V gave up 5 bases and J gave up 4 bases; unmatched junction bases: 7. The CDR3 has 14 residues. The CDR3, as DNA: TGTGCCAGCAGTGTAGACAGGGCCGGCACTGAAGCTTTCTTT. As protein: CASSVDRAGTEAFF.

The chain couples TRBV5-6 to TRBJ1-2; TRBD1 matches at 11 bases. The V gene's germline CDR1 is SGHDT and CDR2 YYEEEE. V lost 3 bases, J lost 1 base, and 5 bases stayed unmatched. The CDR3 loop spans 16 amino acids. The DNA of the CDR3 is TGTGCCAGCAGCTCCGAGGACAGGGGGCTTAACTATGGCTACACCTTC. It encodes CASSSEDRGLNYGYTF.

This chain's CDR3 is CASSQGNTEAFF. Here the CDR3 DNA reads TGTGCCAGTAGTCAGGGAAACACTGAAGCTTTCTTT. This sequence joins TRBV19 and TRBJ1-1; perhaps TRBD1 as D (5 bases). The CDR3 totals 12 residues. V was trimmed by 5 bases and J by 2 bases, leaving 6 bases between them. CDR1 LNHDA and CDR2 SQIVND come from the germline V gene (reference sequence).

The chain combines TRBV19 with TRBJ2-7, with D perhaps matching TRBD2 (6 bases). This CDR3 has 11 amino acids. Between the trimmed V and J ends, which lost 5 bases and 9 bases, there was a span of 11 bases. Germline V gene sequence: CDR1 LNHDA, CDR2 SQIVND (reference sequence). The CDR3 region is CASSGQGGQYF. The CDR3 DNA reads as TGTGCCAGTAGTGGCCAGGGAGGGCAGTACTTC.

This chain connects TRBV24-1 to TRBJ1-2; possibly TRBD1 for D (6 bases). The ends were cut back, 7 bases at V and 2 bases at J, with 10 bases in the middle. Germline-derived CDR1 and CDR2 are KGHDR and SFDVKD. This CDR3 spans 13 amino acids. The CDR3: CATSYRENYGYTF. CDR3 nucleotide sequence: TGTGCCACCAGCTACAGGGAAAACTATGGCTACACCTTC.

This clone was detected only once. The rearrangement joins TRBV5-1 to TRBJ2-2; tentative D call: TRBD2 (6 bases). CDR1 is SGHRS and CDR2 is YFSETQ in the germline V gene. This CDR3 has 14 amino acids. Trimming left V 4 bases short and J 5 bases short, with 12 bases between. The CDR3 is CASSPISGTGELFF. CDR3 nucleotide sequence: TGCGCCAGCAGCCCGATTAGCGGAACCGGGGAGCTGTTTTTT. The whole variable domain, remainder taken from reference TRBV5-1 and TRBJ2-2, is KAGVTQTPRYLIKTRGQQVTLSCSPISGHRSVSWYQQTPGQGLQFLFEYFSETQRNKGNFPGRFSGRQFSNSRSEMNVSTLELGDSALYLCASSPISGTGELFFGEGSRLTVL.

V usage is TRBV30 and J usage is TRBJ1-4, with no clear D. CDR3 length: 15 residues. The V end was cut by 2 bases, the J end by 5 bases, with 15 bases between. Germline CDR1 GTSNPN, CDR2 SVGIG (reference sequence). The CDR3 protein is CAWSRFGEANEKLFF. CDR3 sequence (DNA): TGTGCCTGGAGTAGGTTCGGGGAGGCAAATGAAAAACTGTTTTTT.

A single count supports this clone. Germline is not matched at one junction end, which may reflect a read error. The V gene is TRBV9, the J gene TRBJ1-2; TRBD1 is a possible D gene (6 bases). This CDR3 is 14 amino acids long. CDR1 is SGDLS and CDR2 is YYNGEE in the germline V gene. CDR3 sequence (DNA): TGTGCCAGCAGCGCCCCCAGGGGCTTCATTTTCCCCAGCTTC. It is translated as CASSAPRGFIFPSF.